This T cell receptor beta chain appears in the sequencing data of a study of vaccination effects on CD4 cells after COVID-19. Overall study: The median interval between the second dose and post-vaccine sampling was 72 days.

On this clone itself: Its antigen is not known.

Trimming shortened V by 4 bases and J by 4 bases, and 16 bases separated the two germline ends. Per germline, CDR1 MNHEY and CDR2 SVGAGI. This CDR3 has 15 amino acids. Ahead of sequencing, the ViraFEST assay grew antigen-specific CD4+ T cells using viral peptide pools. The culture ran for nine to eleven days, and then CD4+ T cells were isolated. Subjects were given two BNT162b2 or mRNA-1273 vaccine doses. Every well housed some 1.8 million PBMC, which grew in culture alongside around 9.8 IU/ml IL-2 and 10 ug/ml peptides. A half-medium replacement with IL-2 medium was carried out on days 3 and 7. Here immunoSEQ multiplex PCR was the method, and the copy in TCRdb shows in-frame clones only, minus some. The sample consists of tens of thousands of clones, around 80% of them appearing once.

The starting material was CD4+ T cells from PBMCs cultured with HCoV-NL63 spike peptides, obtained after COVID-19 vaccination. The receptor's source is a human donor who received a COVID-19 vaccine. Some clones in this sample may be carry-over from other donors' samples. The chain employs TRBV6-5 and TRBJ1-2; D is unresolved. The chain's CDR3 is CASSLDVDTFYGYTF. CDR3 DNA: TGTGCCAGCAGTTTGGACGTCGATACATTCTATGGCTACACCTTC.